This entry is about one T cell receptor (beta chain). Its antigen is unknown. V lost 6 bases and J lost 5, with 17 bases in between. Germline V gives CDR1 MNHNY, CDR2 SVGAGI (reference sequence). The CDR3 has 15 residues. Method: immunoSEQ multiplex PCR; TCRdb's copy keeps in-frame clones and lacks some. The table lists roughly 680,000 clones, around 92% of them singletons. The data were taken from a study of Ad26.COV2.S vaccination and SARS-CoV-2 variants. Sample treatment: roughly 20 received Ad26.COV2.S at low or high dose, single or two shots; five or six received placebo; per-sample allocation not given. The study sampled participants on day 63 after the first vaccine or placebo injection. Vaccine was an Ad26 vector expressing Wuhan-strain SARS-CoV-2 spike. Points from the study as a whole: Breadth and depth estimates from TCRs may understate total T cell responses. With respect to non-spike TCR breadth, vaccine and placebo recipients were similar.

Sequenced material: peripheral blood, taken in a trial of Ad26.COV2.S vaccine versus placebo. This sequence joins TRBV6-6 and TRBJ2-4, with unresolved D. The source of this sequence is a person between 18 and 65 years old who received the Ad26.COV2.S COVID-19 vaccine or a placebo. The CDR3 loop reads CASSPLDTPQNIQYF. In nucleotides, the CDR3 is TGTGCCAGCAGCCCTCTTGACACCCCTCAAAACATTCAGTACTTC.